The present TCR beta chain was sequenced within a study of blood T cells in healthy people across ages (dated by TCRdb to the mid-2010s). About the investigation overall: In model experiments, template switching captured roughly one uniquely barcoded TCR beta cDNA molecule for every two T cells. The study measured age-related changes in TCR beta repertoire diversity using deep sequencing normalized with unique cDNA molecular identifiers. The donors were split into four age groups: young (average around 15 years), middle-aged (39), aged (about 62) and long-lived (roughly 88). Donors of different ages were randomly distributed across sequencing lanes to avoid experimental bias. The study analyzed two additional independent replicas of 1 million unique cDNA reads from the same blood draw for two donors, one aged 18 to 30 and one aged 80 or older. Points the paper makes about the study in general: Conclusive comparison of naive and antigen-experienced compartments was prevented by the profiling of bulk unsorted PBMCs. Observed TCR beta diversity per million T cells fell roughly linearly with age, and a significant reduction was already apparent by age roughly 40. Compared with the aged group, the long-lived group had more naive CD4+ T cells, fewer expanded clones and increased TCR diversity, suggesting age selection. Estimates of total diversity from one million sequenced T cells were regarded as lower bounds and underestimates. The percentage of naive T cells measured by flow cytometry correlated strongly with observed TCR beta diversity. Because the CMV infection status of the donors was unknown, age-related changes in expanded clonotypes may potentially have been confounded.

Library prep was done by 5' RACE. Sequencing relied on an Illumina HiSeq 2500. A second PCR of about 6 to 12 cycles was run with a J-beta primer mix and a sample-barcoded 5' primer. Each TCR beta cDNA molecule received a unique molecular identifier from a template-switch 5' adaptor carrying 12 random nucleotides. Each sample yielded at least 3 million CDR3-containing paired-end reads. All of the RNA was converted into first-strand cDNA using the Mint cDNA synthesis kit, with a TRBC-specific oligonucleotide serving as the primer. After uracil-DNA glycosylase treatment, a first 18-cycle PCR used universal primers M1SS and BC2_uni_R on all cDNA. As for the authors' bioinformatics: For normalization, 1 million high-quality reads were randomly selected from each sample, with every read carrying a distinct molecular identifier. Reads sharing molecular identifiers were discarded rather than binned into consensus sequences. MiTCR, set to a Q25 quality threshold and the strictest error-elimination algorithm, was used for CDR3 identification, clonotype clustering and error correction. Lower-bound total TCR beta diversity was estimated with a nonparametric unseen species model using Euler transformation. TCRdb trimmed public reads at Q25 via fastp, called clones via MiXCR and kept in-frame beta chains. CDR3 protein sequences are deduplicated, and each keeps its most common genes and DNA. These V and J calls rely on TCRdb rather than the paper's analysis. This sample comprises about 720,000 distinct CDR3 sequences, approximately 21% of them detected only once. The ten largest clones take up around a fifth of the sample.

Systemically healthy Caucasian individuals from Russia, around 38 in total and aged roughly 6 to 100 years, were included as donors. Around 9.8 milliliters of peripheral blood were collected from each donor into EDTA-treated Vacutainer tubes. Ficoll-Paque density-gradient centrifugation was used to isolate PBMCs, with at least 6 million obtained per sample. Total RNA, at least 6 micrograms per sample, was extracted from PBMCs with Trizol reagent. The percentages of naive CD45RAhigh/CD27high T cells were determined by flow cytometry on a PBMC aliquot from every donor. Regarding this clonotype: Its antigen is still unknown. Base qualities were left out, and no much larger clone turns up one base away.

Germline trimming amounts to 0 bases on V and 11 bases on J, with 16 as the count of junction bases outside the gene matches. CDR1 and CDR2, looked up from the germline V gene, are SGHRS and YFSETQ. The CDR3 contains 16 residues, cysteine and phenylalanine counted. Kept here is only the CDR3 DNA, which spans 48 bases and is read in frame from base 1. Sequenced: blood. This receptor was obtained from a man between 65 and 85 years old in good health. The rearrangement combines TRBV5-1 with TRBJ1-1; 7 central nucleotides agree with TRBD1. The CDR3 has the sequence CASSLEGQTSGRRAFF. The DNA reads as follows: TGCGCCAGCAGCTTGGAGGGACAGACAAGCGGCAGGAGGGCTTTCTTT.